This paragraph reports one T cell receptor (beta chain). What it recognizes is unknown. V shed 4 bases, J shed 3 bases, and the junction held 7 bases outside the gene matches. The germline V gene has CDR1 SGHRS and CDR2 YFSETQ. The CDR3 extends over 15 amino acids. The record originates from a study of cytomegalovirus exposure and HLA in healthy donors. Whole-study results and caveats: Cytomegalovirus status, reportedly, was diagnosed with high specificity and sensitivity by the classifier.

TCRdb keeps only in-frame clones here, not all; method: immunoSEQ multiplex PCR. This sample has about 160,000 clones, with around 96% found just once. This sequence joins TRBV5-1 and TRBJ1-1; TRBD1 agrees at 9 bases. This clonotype was sampled from a woman in her late teens or twenties in good health and CMV-seronegative. Sequences were obtained from PBMCs. The CDR3, as DNA: TGCGCCAGCAGCCGGACAGGGGCTTACGACACTGAAGCTTTCTTT. This translates into CASSRTGAYDTEAFF.